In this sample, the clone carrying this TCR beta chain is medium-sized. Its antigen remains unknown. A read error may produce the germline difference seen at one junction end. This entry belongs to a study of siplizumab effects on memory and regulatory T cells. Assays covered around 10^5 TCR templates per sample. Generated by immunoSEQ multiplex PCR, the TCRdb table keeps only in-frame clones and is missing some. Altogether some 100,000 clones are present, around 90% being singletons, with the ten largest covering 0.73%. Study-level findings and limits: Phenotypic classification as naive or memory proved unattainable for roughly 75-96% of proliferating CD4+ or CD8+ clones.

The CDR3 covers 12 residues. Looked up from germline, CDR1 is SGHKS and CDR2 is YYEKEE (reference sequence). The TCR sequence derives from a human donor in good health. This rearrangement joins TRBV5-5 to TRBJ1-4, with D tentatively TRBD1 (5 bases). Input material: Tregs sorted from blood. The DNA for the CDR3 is TGTGCCAGCAGTTTGGGGGGGAAAAAACTGTTTTTT. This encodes CASSLGGKKLFF.